Presented here are 29 T cell receptor beta chains from one specimen sequenced in a study of T cells in Graves' hyperthyroidism and ophthalmopathy. RNA transcripts served as the template for amplifying TCR beta CDR3 regions. Primed by the HTBI set, a first-round RT-PCR was run on the TCR CDR3. TCRdb recomputed calls from the multiplex PCR reads with MiXCR, one row per CDR3 protein. The data show about 640,000 distinct CDR3 sequences, with nearly 45% seen just once and under 8.5% held by the top ten. The sample was peripheral blood or thyroid tissue (not recorded which). All receptors come from an adult man with Graves' disease, either hyperthyroidism or ophthalmopathy (not recorded which).

This clonotype was counted a few times. V and J are TRBV6-5 and TRBJ1-3; D might be TRBD1 (5 bases). Trimming stripped 4 bases from V and 0 bases from J, with 7 bases between. The CDR3 contains 14 residues. The germline V gene encodes CDR1 MNHEY and CDR2 SVGAGI. CDR3 sequence (DNA): TGTGCCAGCAGTTGGGGGAACTCTGGAAACACCATATATTTT. Encoded protein: CASSWGNSGNTIYF.

The chain combines TRBV25-1 with TRBJ1-5; the D gene is possibly TRBD1 (6 bases). V was trimmed by 6 bases and J by 9 bases, leaving 24 bases between them. Germline V gene data show CDR1 as MGHDK and CDR2 as SYGVNS. The CDR3 loop spans 16 amino acids. CDR3 residues: CASSLRIRGAEGPQHF. DNA for the CDR3: TGTGCCAGCAGCCTTCGGATCAGGGGAGCTGAGGGGCCCCAGCATTTT.

This clonotype came up many times. The gene calls are TRBV7-2 and TRBJ2-5; no clear D. V shed 3 bases and J shed 4 bases, with 6 bases lying between them. The CDR3 contains 12 residues. In germline, CDR1 is SGHTA, CDR2 FQGNSA. The DNA for the CDR3 is TGTGCCAGCAGCTTTCCCGGAGAGACCCAGTACTTC. Translating it yields CASSFPGETQYF.

The J gene is TRBJ1-2, the V gene TRBV2; no firm D call. Trimming left V 5 bases short and J 4 bases short, with 11 bases between. The CDR3 totals 13 residues. The germline gives CDR1 SNHLY, CDR2 FYNNEI. CDR3 sequence (DNA): TGTGCCAGCAGTCTAGGACGGCTCTATGGCTACACCTTC. Amino acid sequence: CASSLGRLYGYTF.

The chain links TRBV19 to TRBJ1-4, with 9 bases that match TRBD1. The CDR3 sequence is 17 residues long. The V segment lost 5 bases and the J segment 6 bases; nucleotides outside the gene matches: 13. From germline, CDR1 is LNHDA and CDR2 SQIVND (reference sequence). CDR3 in DNA: TGTGCCAGTAGTCTCTCCGGGACAGGGACCGCTGATGAAAAACTGTTTTTT. Its protein is CASSLSGTGTADEKLFF.

This clonotype was detected only a few times. V usage is TRBV5-4 and J usage is TRBJ2-5, with TRBD2 matching 9 bases. The CDR3 is made up of 14 amino acids. From germline, CDR1 is SGHNT and CDR2 YYREEE (reference sequence). V was pared by 5 bases and J by 4 bases, with 6 bases of the junction left unmatched. In DNA form, the CDR3 reads TGTGCCAGCAGTCGCGGGGGGGCCGCAGAGACCCAGTACTTC. Translating it yields CASSRGGAAETQYF.

The genes are TRBV19 and TRBJ2-7; 9 bases map to TRBD1. Per the germline V gene, CDR1 is LNHDA and CDR2 is SQIVND (reference sequence). The CDR3 covers 11 residues. Written as DNA, the CDR3 is TGTGCTAGCTCCGGGACAGGGTTGGCGTACTTC. Translated: CASSGTGLAYF.

The J gene is TRBJ1-1, the V gene TRBV29-1; D gene ambiguous. Germline V lookup: CDR1 SQVTM, CDR2 ANQGSEA. The V end lost 3 bases, the J end lost 2 bases, and 16 bases lay between the germline ends. The CDR3 runs 15 residues. CDR3 loop: CSVDGPHSGNTEAFF. The CDR3 DNA sequence: TGCAGCGTTGACGGACCGCACTCTGGAAACACTGAAGCTTTCTTT. Full variable domain (outside the CDR3, taken from reference TRBV29-1 and TRBJ1-1): SAVISQKPSRDICQRGTSLTIQCQVDSQVTMMFWYRQQPGQSLTLIATANQGSEATYESGFVIDKFPISRPNLTFSTLTVSNMSPEDSSIYLCSVDGPHSGNTEAFFGQGTRLTVV.

This clonotype was seen only a few times. The chain links TRBV19 to TRBJ1-1; TRBD1 aligns across 8 bases. After removal of 3 bases from V and 5 bases from J, the junction contained 8 bases not matched to a gene. The germline CDR1 and CDR2 sequences are LNHDA and SQIVND (reference sequence). This CDR3 has 15 amino acids. CDR3 sequence (DNA): TGTGCCAGTAGTATCTGGACAGGGTATAGTACTGAAGCTTTCTTT. Translated, it gives CASSIWTGYSTEAFF.

Concerning this clonotype itself: A much bigger clone sits one base away, suggesting this may be a read error. V gene TRBV6-1 combines with J gene TRBJ1-5; 8 nucleotides line up with TRBD1. The CDR3 spans 14 residues. CDR1 MNHNS and CDR2 SASEGT come from the germline V gene. With V trimmed by 7 bases and J by 5 bases, 7 bases remained unmatched. DNA of the CDR3: TGTGCCAGCAAGTGGGAGGACAGGGATCAGCCCCAGCATTTT. The encoded protein is CASKWEDRDQPQHF.

Remarks on this clonotype: A read error is possible here, since a much larger clone lies one base away. V and J are TRBV10-3 and TRBJ1-1; D ambiguous. Germline V gene sequence: CDR1 ENHRY, CDR2 SYGVKD. Trimming cost V 10 bases and J 6 bases, with 6 bases left between them. The CDR3 spans 9 residues. CDR3 in amino acids: CANDAEAFF. The CDR3 nucleotides read TGTGCCAACGACGCTGAAGCTTTCTTT.

The chain has TRBV24-1 and TRBJ1-1, with 9 bases lining up with TRBD1. The CDR3 covers 15 residues. Trimming removed 8 bases from V and 6 bases from J; junction bases left unmatched: 12. Germline values: CDR1 KGHDR, CDR2 SFDVKD. DNA for the CDR3: TGTGCCACCAAGGCCGGGGACAGGGAGACGGCTGAAGCTTTCTTT. Translation gives CATKAGDRETAEAFF.

Worth noting for this clonotype: Mismatch with germline at one junction end may stem from a read error. V usage is TRBV7-9 and J usage is TRBJ1-4; D is uncertain. CDR3 length: 8 residues. Germline CDR1 and CDR2: SEHNR and FQNEAQ (reference sequence). The CDR3 here is CASSLMVF. CDR3 nucleotide sequence: TGTGCCAGCAGCTTGATGGTTTTT.

The rearrangement joins TRBV7-3 to TRBJ2-5, with 10 bases lining up with TRBD2. Germline assignment: CDR1 SGHTA and CDR2 FQGTGA. The length of the CDR3 is 16 residues. V lost 2 bases and J lost 5; bases outside the gene matches: 8. DNA for the CDR3: TGTGCCAGCAGCTTAGACAGGACTAGCGGCTCGGAGACCCAGTACTTC. Protein sequence: CASSLDRTSGSETQYF.

The rearrangement links TRBV25-1 to TRBJ1-1, with 8 bases fitting TRBD1. CDR1 and CDR2 from the germline V gene are MGHDK and SYGVNS. The CDR3 totals 14 residues. Trimming took 6 bases from V and 5 from J; bases not matched to a gene: 8. The CDR3 here is CASSQRTGSTEAFF. For the CDR3, the DNA is TGTGCCAGCAGCCAAAGGACAGGGTCAACTGAAGCTTTCTTT.

This chain joins TRBV20-1 and TRBJ2-7; D is ambiguous. CDR3 length: 15 residues. CDR1 and CDR2 (germline): DFQATT, SNEGSKA (reference sequence). The V end was cut by 0 bases, the J end by 3 bases, with 15 bases between. CDR3 sequence (DNA): TGCAGTGCTAGAGATGCCGAGGAGATCGGCTACGAGCAGTACTTC. This encodes CSARDAEEIGYEQYF.

The table lists this clonotype with many counts. The V call is TRBV2, the J call TRBJ1-4, with D perhaps matching TRBD1 (6 bases). Between the trimmed V and J ends, which lost 6 bases and 8 bases, there was a span of 16 bases. CDR1 is SNHLY, CDR2 FYNNEI, per germline. This CDR3 spans 14 amino acids. The CDR3 is CASSIRGFDEKLFF. The CDR3, as DNA: TGTGCCAGCAGCATCAGGGGTTTTGACGAAAAACTGTTTTTT.

The table lists this clonotype with many counts. The CDR3 spells CASSVQEPNYGYTF. CDR3 in DNA: TGTGCCAGCAGTGTGCAGGAACCCAACTATGGCTACACCTTC. The rearrangement links TRBV2 to TRBJ1-2, with unresolved D. The CDR3 is made up of 14 amino acids. Trimming removed 4 bases at V and 2 bases at J, with 11 bases between. The germline CDR1 and CDR2 sequences are SNHLY and FYNNEI.

This clonotype showed up just a few times. Here the CDR3 DNA reads TGTGCCAGCAGCCAAAAGATCATTGGGGAAGGCTACACCTTC. Encoded protein: CASSQKIIGEGYTF. The V gene is TRBV7-3, the J gene TRBJ1-2; D not resolved. Germline V gene lookup returns CDR1 SGHTA and CDR2 FQGTGA. The CDR3 spans 14 residues. V gave up 5 bases and J gave up 8 bases, with 18 bases separating them.

The rearrangement uses TRBV20-1 and TRBJ1-2, with a possible D match to TRBD1 (5 bases). This CDR3 has 16 amino acids. Germline CDR1 is DFQATT and CDR2 is SNEGSKA (reference sequence). Trimming left V 2 bases short and J 0 bases short, with 16 bases between. The chain's CDR3 is CSARPVGGGSNYGYTF. CDR3 DNA sequence: TGCAGTGCTAGACCCGTGGGCGGGGGATCTAACTATGGCTACACCTTC.

CDR3 sequence reads: CASSTQTGARGEQYF. The DNA of the CDR3 is TGTGCCAGCAGCACCCAGACAGGGGCGCGGGGCGAGCAGTACTTC. V gene TRBV7-8 combines with J gene TRBJ2-7; 8 bases agree with TRBD1. The CDR3 contains 15 residues. Germline loops: CDR1 SGHVS, CDR2 FQNEAQ. The ends lost 5 bases at V and 6 bases at J; junction bases unmatched: 12.

Only one count was recorded for this clonotype. No DNA is shown, since the ends of the CDR3 on it are uncertain; the CDR3 is the one TCRdb lists. The chain employs TRBV10-3 and TRBJ1-6; TRBD1 reflects the table's D call only, with no check against the DNA. The V gene's germline CDR1 is ENHRY and CDR2 SYGVKD. A total of 17 residues make up the CDR3, ends included. CDR3 protein: CAICSALNRATASPLHF.

Comments on this clonotype: Given a much more abundant clone one base away, this may be a read error. This chain connects TRBV29-1 to TRBJ1-1; 7 nucleotides line up with TRBD1. The CDR3 runs to 13 residues. Germline assignment: CDR1 SQVTM and CDR2 ANQGSEA. The V segment lost 4 bases and the J segment 5 bases; nucleotides outside the gene matches: 7. CDR3 region: CSVAGRGWTEAFF. For the CDR3, the DNA is TGCAGCGTTGCGGGCAGGGGGTGGACTGAAGCTTTCTTT.

This chain's CDR3 is CASSSGWTGDQYF. CDR3 sequence (DNA): TGTGCCAGCAGCTCGGGTTGGACAGGGGATCAGTACTTC. The V call is TRBV7-8, the J call TRBJ2-7, with 9 bases identical to TRBD1. Germline CDR1 and CDR2: SGHVS and FQNEAQ. The CDR3 loop spans 13 amino acids. V lost 4 bases, J lost 10 bases, and 8 bases stayed unmatched. Based on the CDR3 plus reference TRBV7-8 and TRBJ2-7, the full variable domain is GAGVSQSPRYKVAKRGQDVALRCDPISGHVSLFWYQQALGQGPEFLTYFQNEAQLDKSGLPSDRFFAERPEGSVSTLKIQRTQQEDSAVYLCASSSGWTGDQYFGPGTRLTVT.

The chain uses TRBV29-1 and TRBJ1-2; D call uncertain. Trimming removed 7 bases at V and 4 bases at J, with 22 bases between. Germline lookup yields CDR1 SQVTM and CDR2 ANQGSEA. The CDR3 has 15 residues. For the CDR3, the DNA is TGCAGCGCTGGAGAGGCTGAAGCTCGATTCTATGGCTACACCTTC. Amino acid sequence: CSAGEAEARFYGYTF.

Ten or more counts support this clonotype. This rearrangement joins TRBV12-3 or TRBV12-4 to TRBJ1-2; TRBD1 aligns across 9 bases. The CDR3 spans 13 residues. With 5 bases clipped from V and 4 bases from J, the junction kept 2 bases outside the gene matches. Here the CDR3 DNA reads TGTGCCAGCAGTCAACAGGGGGCCTATGGCTACACCTTC. Residues: CASSQQGAYGYTF.

The chain couples TRBV6-5 to TRBJ2-7, with a weak D call TRBD2 (6 bases). V lost 2 bases and J 6 bases, leaving 11 bases between the germline ends. The V gene's germline CDR1 is MNHEY and CDR2 SVGAGI. There are 13 residues in the CDR3. In DNA, the CDR3 is TGTGCCAGCAGTTACGGAGCCGGGGGCGAGCAGTACTTC. Translation gives CASSYGAGGEQYF.

As concerns this clonotype: Relative to the germline gene, one junction end is altered; a read error may explain this. V usage is TRBV24-1 and J usage is TRBJ1-2, with 7 bases that match TRBD1. This CDR3 spans 14 amino acids. The V gene's germline CDR1 is KGHDR and CDR2 SFDVKD. CDR3 sequence reads: CASSLGGEDYDYTF. CDR3 DNA: TGTGCCAGCAGTTTAGGGGGCGAGGACTATGACTACACCTTC.

J is TRBJ2-7 and V is TRBV29-1; a possible D gene is TRBD1 (7 bases). The V and J ends lost 6 bases and 4 bases respectively, with 19 bases between them. The germline CDR1 and CDR2 sequences are SQVTM and ANQGSEA. There are 14 residues in the CDR3. CDR3 sequence (DNA): TGCAGCGTAGCTTATGGAGGGGGCGTATACGAGCAGTACTTC. Its protein product is CSVAYGGGVYEQYF.